This entry features one TCR beta chain sequence. This CDR3 comprises 13 residues. Germline CDR1 and CDR2: MNHEY and SVGAGI. V lost 0 bases to trimming and J lost 3 bases, with 6 bases between them. These data originate in a study of blood T cell repertoires in COVID-19. About the study: There were acute and convalescent COVID-19 samples, and they came from the United States, Italy and Spain. The analysed material was cDNA or gDNA that came from T cells, B-cell-depleted T cells, or PBMCs.

Original analysis: Amplifying reference gene primers gave estimates of nucleated cell counts. Sequencing was performed with immunoSEQ multiplex PCR; in TCRdb, only in-frame clones are kept and a portion is missing. From that table come the V and J calls and clone size; the DNA was used to work out D and trimming. This sample has some 60,000 clones, with 80% to 85% found just once. The sequencing input was peripheral blood. The TCR was taken from a woman older than 75 with active or convalescent COVID-19. V and J are TRBV6-5 and TRBJ2-7; no definite D call. This CDR3 is CASSYSNSYEQYF. The CDR3 nucleotides read TGTGCCAGCAGTTACTCTAACAGCTACGAGCAGTACTTC.